These 23 T cell receptor beta chains came from one sample sequenced in a study of T cells in Graves' hyperthyroidism and ophthalmopathy. Amplification targeted TCR beta CDR3 regions from RNA transcripts. HTBI primers drove first-round RT-PCR of the TCR CDR3. TCRdb analysed the multiplex PCR reads with MiXCR anew, one entry per CDR3 protein. The profile shows approximately 510,000 distinct CDR3 sequences, about 46% of them singletons. Sequenced input: peripheral blood or thyroid tissue (not recorded which). These receptors came from an adult woman with Graves' disease, either hyperthyroidism or ophthalmopathy (not recorded which).

The rearrangement joins TRBV20-1 to TRBJ1-2; 9 nucleotides align to TRBD1. Germline trimming cut 6 bases from V and 7 bases from J; bases unmatched to any gene: 9. The CDR3 length is 13 residues. Germline assignment: CDR1 DFQATT and CDR2 SNEGSKA (reference sequence). CDR3 residues: CSARTRTGAGYTF. The CDR3 nucleotides are TGCAGTGCCCGGACTAGGACAGGGGCTGGCTACACCTTC.

This chain links TRBV12-5 with TRBJ2-5; 9 bases match TRBD2. The CDR3 extends over 14 amino acids. Germline V gene sequence: CDR1 LGHNT, CDR2 FRNRAP. With 6 bases clipped from V and 5 bases from J, the junction kept 7 bases outside the gene matches. CDR3 sequence reads: CASGKIGTSETQYF. The CDR3 nucleotides are TGTGCTAGTGGCAAAATCGGGACTAGCGAGACCCAGTACTTC.

This clonotype was counted many times. The J gene is TRBJ2-6, the V gene TRBV5-1, with D unresolved. Germline V lookup: CDR1 SGHRS, CDR2 YFSETQ. Trimming pared 5 bases from V and 1 base from J, leaving 10 bases between. The CDR3 is 15 residues long. The CDR3 bases are TGCGCCAGCAGTCCGGTGACTTCTGGGGCCAACGTCCTGACTTTC. This codes for CASSPVTSGANVLTF.

A few counts support this clonotype. The chain couples TRBV4-3 to TRBJ1-4; tentatively, D is TRBD1 (6 bases). V lost 3 bases and J 0 bases, leaving 23 bases between the germline ends. CDR3 length: 20 amino acids. Per the germline V gene, CDR1 is LGHNA and CDR2 is YSLEER. The CDR3 coding sequence is TGCGCCAGCAGCCAGCAAGTGCAGGGGCTCCTACTTGCAACTAATGAAAAACTGTTTTTT. Its protein product is CASSQQVQGLLLATNEKLFF.

This clonotype was detected only a few times. The rearrangement joins TRBV12-3 or TRBV12-4 to TRBJ2-7, with D perhaps TRBD1 (6 bases). The V end lost 6 bases, the J end lost 6 bases, and 15 bases lay between the germline ends. This CDR3 has 13 residues. In nucleotides, the CDR3 is TGTGCCAGCAGCCCGCACAGGGTGGGCGAGCAGTACTTC. Translating gives CASSPHRVGEQYF.

This chain connects TRBV10-3 to TRBJ1-5; 9 nucleotides match TRBD1. The CDR3 extends over 12 amino acids. V lost 8 bases to trimming and J lost 14 bases; unmatched junction nucleotides: 10. CDR1 ENHRY and CDR2 SYGVKD come from the germline V gene. The CDR3 DNA follows: TGTGCCATCTCCCTGGACAGGGGTTCCGAGCATTTT. This gives the protein CAISLDRGSEHF.

This chain links TRBV7-9 with TRBJ2-7; no definite D call. V was pared by 5 bases and J by 2 bases, with 10 bases between. This CDR3 spans 13 amino acids. In germline, CDR1 is SEHNR, CDR2 FQNEAQ (reference sequence). DNA for the CDR3: TGTGCCAGCAGCCCGGAGAGTACCTACGAGCAGTACTTC. Translation: CASSPESTYEQYF.

This clonotype was counted at least ten times. The rearrangement links TRBV12-3 or TRBV12-4 to TRBJ2-5; D gene unclear. CDR3 size: 14 residues. V lost 3 bases and J lost 1, with 9 bases in between. The DNA of the CDR3 is TGTGCCAGCAGTTTCCCCGGGCTCCAAGAGACCCAGTACTTC. Protein product: CASSFPGLQETQYF.

This clonotype was found many times. V is TRBV5-1 and J is TRBJ1-2, with D unresolved. This CDR3 is 15 amino acids long. Germline V gives CDR1 SGHRS, CDR2 YFSETQ. V lost 0 bases and J lost 8, with 17 bases in between. The DNA of the CDR3 is TGCGCCAGCAGCTTGGACCCCAGAAGCCAGTCAGGCTACACCTTC. It is translated as CASSLDPRSQSGYTF.

The V gene is TRBV15, the J gene TRBJ2-3; D possibly corresponds to TRBD2 (6 bases). The V gene's germline CDR1 is LNHNV and CDR2 YYDKDF (reference sequence). CDR3 length: 16 amino acids. Trimming took off 3 bases at V and 3 bases at J, with 16 bases between the two ends. In DNA form, the CDR3 reads TGTGCCACCAGCAGTGGTACGGGAGATCTGACAGATACGCAGTATTTT. As protein: CATSSGTGDLTDTQYF. Full variable domain (outside the CDR3, taken from reference TRBV15 and TRBJ2-3): DAMVIQNPRYQVTQFGKPVTLSCSQTLNHNVMYWYQQKSSQAPKLLFHYYDKDFNNEADTPDNFQSRRPNTSFCFLDIRSPGLGDTAMYLCATSSGTGDLTDTQYFGPGTRLTVL.

The chain joins TRBV11-1 to TRBJ1-3, with 7 bases identical to TRBD1. CDR3 size: 15 residues. The V segment lost 5 bases and the J segment 4 bases; nucleotides outside the gene matches: 8. CDR1 is SGHAT, CDR2 FQDESV, per germline (reference sequence). The CDR3 DNA sequence: TGTGCCAGCAGCGGACGACAGGGACCCGGAAACACCATATATTTT. It yields the protein CASSGRQGPGNTIYF.

A word on this clonotype: A much larger clone lies a single base off, so this may be a read error. This chain connects TRBV5-1 to TRBJ2-7, with unresolved D. Trimming pared 0 bases from V and 0 bases from J, leaving 7 bases between. This CDR3 comprises 14 residues. Germline V gives CDR1 SGHRS, CDR2 YFSETQ. The CDR3 region is CASSLASSSYEQYF. CDR3 nucleotides: TGCGCCAGCAGCTTGGCTTCGAGCTCCTACGAGCAGTACTTC. Full variable domain (outside the CDR3, taken from reference TRBV5-1 and TRBJ2-7): KAGVTQTPRYLIKTRGQQVTLSCSPISGHRSVSWYQQTPGQGLQFLFEYFSETQRNKGNFPGRFSGRQFSNSRSEMNVSTLELGDSALYLCASSLASSSYEQYFGPGTRLTVT.

This clonotype was counted ten times or more. The rearrangement joins TRBV7-2 to TRBJ1-4; D remains unclear. Looked up from germline, CDR1 is SGHTA and CDR2 is FQGNSA. The length of the CDR3 is 13 residues. V was trimmed by 4 bases and J by 10 bases, leaving 13 bases between them. CDR3 sequence (DNA): TGTGCCAGCAGCTCCTCTGTTACACGAAAACTGTTTTTT. Translating it yields CASSSSVTRKLFF.

This clonotype was detected many times. This chain connects TRBV29-1 to TRBJ1-2; D not certain. The CDR3 is 13 amino acids. The V gene lost 0 bases and the J gene lost 8 bases, with 13 bases spanning the gap. Germline V lookup: CDR1 SQVTM, CDR2 ANQGSEA. CDR3 nucleotides: TGCAGCGTTGAAGACGGGTATTCGGACGGCTACACCTTC. This sequence encodes CSVEDGYSDGYTF.

The chain is built from TRBV7-9 and TRBJ2-2; D is perhaps TRBD1 (6 bases). Germline CDR1 reads SEHNR; CDR2 reads FQNEAQ (reference sequence). V was clipped by 4 bases and J by 3 bases, with 15 bases between them. The CDR3 sequence is 16 residues long. CDR3 coding DNA: TGTGCCAGCAGCTCGGAGGCCAGGGGAGACACCGGGGAGCTGTTTTTT. Protein product: CASSSEARGDTGELFF.

This clonotype was seen at least ten times. This chain joins TRBV3-1 and TRBJ1-6; D gene ambiguous. V shed 6 bases and J shed 6 bases, with 9 bases lying between them. The CDR3 loop spans 13 amino acids. Germline CDR1 is LGHDT and CDR2 is YNNKEL (reference sequence). In nucleotides, the CDR3 is TGTGCCAGCAGTCAGACAAGTAATTCACCCCTCCACTTT. Encoded protein: CASSQTSNSPLHF.

This clonotype was found many times. This sequence joins TRBV12-3 or TRBV12-4 and TRBJ1-3; D not resolved. Deletions cut 1 base from V and 9 bases from J, with 7 bases between. This CDR3 region has 12 residues. The DNA for the CDR3 is TGTGCCAGCAGTTTAGATGGTGGCACCATATATTTT. This translates into CASSLDGGTIYF.

This sequence joins TRBV19 and TRBJ1-3; maybe TRBD1 (6 bases). Trimming took 5 bases from V and 11 from J, leaving 16 bases between them. Per the germline V gene, CDR1 is LNHDA and CDR2 is SQIVND (reference sequence). The CDR3 loop spans 13 amino acids. The CDR3 DNA reads TGTGCCAGTAGTCAGGGGACGCGGAGAGCCATATATTTT. Its protein product is CASSQGTRRAIYF.

CDR3 protein: CRPVGGVGTDTQYF. CDR3 coding DNA: TGCAGGCCCGTGGGGGGCGTGGGCACAGATACGCAGTATTTT. The chain links TRBV20-1 to TRBJ2-3; TRBD1 or TRBD2 may be the D gene (6 bases each). This CDR3 has 14 amino acids. CDR1 is DFQATT and CDR2 is SNEGSKA in the germline V gene (reference sequence).

This chain connects TRBV5-1 to TRBJ2-7, with D uncertain. Germline-derived CDR1 and CDR2 are SGHRS and YFSETQ. The V and J ends lost 3 bases and 6 bases respectively, with 13 bases between them. This CDR3 region has 13 residues. The CDR3 DNA follows: TGCGCCAGCAGCTACGGCGTGTCGGGCGAGCAGTACTTC. It specifies CASSYGVSGEQYF.

This clonotype was observed at least ten times. The chain employs TRBV10-3 and TRBJ2-7, with a weak D call TRBD2 (6 bases). CDR3 length equals 15 residues. Looked up from germline, CDR1 is ENHRY and CDR2 is SYGVKD. Trimming cost V 8 bases and J 2 bases, with 19 bases left between them. The CDR3 sequence: CAILGGVSPTYEQYF. The DNA for the CDR3 is TGTGCCATCCTGGGAGGAGTAAGCCCCACCTACGAGCAGTACTTC.

This chain links TRBV2 with TRBJ2-2, with TRBD1 matching over 7 bases. Germline CDR1 SNHLY, CDR2 FYNNEI. The V and J ends lost 3 bases and 8 bases, in that order; junction bases with no gene match: 6. The length of the CDR3 is 14 residues. Here the CDR3 DNA reads TGTGCCAGCAGTGATTCGACAGGGTATGGGGAGCTGTTTTTT. It translates to CASSDSTGYGELFF.

Worth noting for this clonotype: A read error may produce the germline difference seen at one junction end. The V and J genes are TRBV5-1 and TRBJ2-2; 7 nucleotides align to TRBD2. This CDR3 is 12 amino acids long. The germline CDR1 and CDR2 sequences are SGHRS and YFSETQ. CDR3 in amino acids: CAGSTQSGALFF. CDR3 bases: TGCGCCGGCAGCACACAGAGCGGGGCGCTGTTTTTT.